Below, 19 T cell receptor beta chains from the same sample are listed, as sequenced in a study of OX40 agonist ivuxolimab in advanced cancers. The library was built by means of the immunoSEQ multiplex PCR assay. TCRdb's version of the immuneACCESS table is confined to in-frame rearrangements and falls short of the full clone set. An unresolved V gene accounts for under half of the shortfall where checked; the remainder is of unknown origin. The sample has 45,000 to 55,000 clones on record, roughly 84% of them singletons. About 0.64% of the sample is held by the ten biggest clonotypes. This sample comprised CD4+ or CD8+ T cells sorted from blood, obtained in a trial of the OX40 agonist ivuxolimab. All receptors derive from an adult with an advanced solid tumor such as melanoma, head and neck, liver or kidney cancer.

This chain links TRBV2 with TRBJ2-7; TRBD2 matches at 8 bases. The germline V gene encodes CDR1 SNHLY and CDR2 FYNNEI. The J segment lost 5 bases and the V segment lost 7 bases, leaving 7 bases of the junction unmatched. There are 13 residues in the CDR3. CDR3 residues: CASTGIAGNEQYF. The CDR3 nucleotides are TGTGCCAGCACGGGGATAGCGGGAAACGAGCAGTACTTC.

The J gene is TRBJ2-7, the V gene TRBV30; D may be TRBD1 or TRBD2 (6 bases each). Trimming took off 2 bases at V and 3 bases at J, with 11 bases between the two ends. From germline, CDR1 is GTSNPN and CDR2 SVGIG (reference sequence). The CDR3 runs 13 residues. DNA for the CDR3: TGTGCCTGGAGTACCGGGGGCCACTACGAGCAGTACTTC. Translating it yields CAWSTGGHYEQYF.

The rearrangement joins TRBV28 to TRBJ2-7; D unresolved. Germline CDR1 reads MDHEN; CDR2 reads SYDVKM. The CDR3 has 10 amino acids. The germline V and J ends were trimmed by 5 bases and 9 bases, with 8 bases remaining between them. The CDR3 sequence is CASSGKGQYF. The CDR3 DNA is TGTGCCAGCAGTGGTAAAGGGCAGTACTTC.

The genes are TRBV30 and TRBJ1-1, with TRBD1 as a possible D gene (5 bases). Germline CDR1 and CDR2: GTSNPN and SVGIG (reference sequence). V lost 0 bases, J lost 3 bases, and 14 bases lay in between. The CDR3 extends over 15 amino acids. CDR3 amino acids: CAWSVMAGSHTEAFF. The CDR3 nucleotides are TGTGCCTGGAGTGTAATGGCAGGGTCGCACACTGAAGCTTTCTTT.

About this clone itself: The junction departs from the called germline gene at one end, perhaps through a read error. V gene TRBV7-7 combines with J gene TRBJ1-1; no clear D. CDR3 length: 13 amino acids. Germline V gene lookup returns CDR1 SSHAT and CDR2 FNYEAQ (reference sequence). The CDR3 DNA reads as TGTGCTAGCAGCTTTCAGATGGGGTCGGAAGCTTTCTTT. Translating gives CASSFQMGSEAFF.

The chain has TRBV5-8 and TRBJ2-7; maybe TRBD2 (6 bases). Trimming shortened V by 6 bases and J by 3 bases, and 10 bases separated the two germline ends. The CDR3 has 12 residues. Germline CDR1 reads SGHTS; CDR2 reads YDEGEE. CDR3 coding DNA: TGTGCCAGCACCCGGAGGGTCTACGAGCAGTACTTC. This encodes CASTRRVYEQYF.

The chain is built from TRBV7-6 and TRBJ2-7, with 8 nucleotides matching TRBD1. This CDR3 contains 14 residues. Per germline, CDR1 SGHVS and CDR2 FNYEAQ. Trimming removed 5 bases from V and 5 bases from J; junction bases left unmatched: 8. The CDR3 nucleotides read TGTGCCAGCAGCGCCCAGGGGGCGTCCGACGAGCAGTACTTC. Its protein is CASSAQGASDEQYF.

The V and J genes are TRBV28 and TRBJ1-5, with D uncertain. Germline V CDR1 and CDR2: MDHEN, SYDVKM. V was clipped by 6 bases and J by 6 bases, with 18 bases between them. The CDR3 is 15 residues long. CDR3 amino acids: CASRIKIQRSQPQHF. In DNA, the CDR3 is TGTGCCAGCAGAATCAAGATACAGAGGAGTCAGCCCCAGCATTTT. Complete variable domain (other parts from reference TRBV28 and TRBJ1-5): DVKVTQSSRYLVKRTGEKVFLECVQDMDHENMFWYRQDPGLGLRLIYFSYDVKMKEKGDIPEGYSVSREKKERFSLILESASTNQTSMYLCASRIKIQRSQPQHFGDGTRLSIL.

V gene TRBV19 combines with J gene TRBJ2-3, with 7 bases identical to TRBD1. With V trimmed by 5 bases and J by 0 bases, 2 bases remained unmatched. Germline assignment: CDR1 LNHDA and CDR2 SQIVND (reference sequence). The CDR3 length is 14 residues. The CDR3 region has the DNA TGTGCCAGTAGTCACAGGGGAAGCACAGATACGCAGTATTTT. Protein sequence: CASSHRGSTDTQYF.

J is TRBJ2-1 and V is TRBV11-2; 14 bases align to TRBD2. Germline V gene sequence: CDR1 SGHAT, CDR2 FQNNGV. This CDR3 has 15 amino acids. J gave up 8 bases and V 8 bases, and 8 bases lay outside the gene matches. Here the CDR3 DNA reads TGTGCCAGCGCAATCGGACTAGCGGGAGGCTATGAGCAGTTCTTC. It is translated as CASAIGLAGGYEQFF.

This chain connects TRBV7-3 to TRBJ2-5; possibly TRBD2 for D (6 bases). V shed 5 bases and J shed 7 bases, with 17 bases lying between them. Germline CDR1 is SGHTA and CDR2 is FQGTGA. This CDR3 region has 14 residues. CDR3 DNA: TGTGCCAGCAGCCCAGATCGACTAGGTCGGACCCAGTACTTC. Translation gives CASSPDRLGRTQYF. The variable domain in full, completed from reference TRBV7-3 and TRBJ2-5, reads GAGVSQTPSNKVTEKGKYVELRCDPISGHTALYWYRQSLGQGPEFLIYFQGTGAADDSGLPNDRFFAVRPEGSVSTLKIQRTERGDSAVYLCASSPDRLGRTQYFGPGTRLLVL.

The chain has TRBV18 and TRBJ2-6; D gene unclear. V lost 0 bases and J lost 4, with 10 bases in between. Germline CDR1 KGHSH, CDR2 LQKENI. This CDR3 spans 16 amino acids. The CDR3 DNA is TGTGCCAGCTCACCACCGAACGGAAGGGGGGCCAACGTCCTGACTTTC. Translation: CASSPPNGRGANVLTF.

The rearrangement joins TRBV6-1 to TRBJ1-2; no clear D. The CDR3 loop spans 14 amino acids. CDR1 is MNHNS and CDR2 is SASEGT in the germline V gene. The germline V and J ends were trimmed by 1 base and 1 base, with 7 bases remaining between them. CDR3 coding DNA: TGTGCCAGCAGTGAAGTGGTGGGTAACTATGGCTACACCTTC. Translated, it gives CASSEVVGNYGYTF.

The chain is built from TRBV5-1 and TRBJ2-7; 9 bases are a match to TRBD1. V lost 2 bases to trimming and J lost 7 bases; unmatched junction nucleotides: 10. The CDR3 covers 15 residues. Germline lookup yields CDR1 SGHRS and CDR2 YFSETQ. CDR3 DNA: TGCGCCAGCAGCTTCTCACAGGGGGCGCATGGGGAGCAGTACTTC. As protein: CASSFSQGAHGEQYF.

The chain joins TRBV7-3 to TRBJ2-5; tentatively, D is TRBD1 (6 bases). The CDR3 consists of 13 residues. Germline CDR1 reads SGHTA; CDR2 reads FQGTGA. The V and J ends lost 5 bases and 0 bases respectively, with 7 bases between them. The CDR3 region is CASSQGHQETQYF. In DNA, the CDR3 is TGTGCCAGCAGCCAGGGGCACCAAGAGACCCAGTACTTC.

This clone was found a few times. This chain uses TRBV4-2 with TRBJ1-5; D is ambiguous. This CDR3 region has 15 residues. V lost 4 bases and J 4 bases, leaving 14 bases between the germline ends. Germline CDR1 LGHNA, CDR2 YNFKEQ. The DNA for the CDR3 is TGTGCCAGCAGCCCGCGGGAGGGAGATAATCAGCCCCAGCATTTT. Translated, it gives CASSPREGDNQPQHF.

The V gene is TRBV2, the J gene TRBJ2-6, with D unresolved. V gave up 5 bases and J gave up 5 bases, with 22 bases separating them. This CDR3 contains 18 residues. Germline loops: CDR1 SNHLY, CDR2 FYNNEI. CDR3 in amino acids: CASSNPQRVQSRANVLTF. The CDR3 bases are TGTGCCAGCAGTAATCCCCAGCGAGTACAAAGTCGGGCCAACGTCCTGACTTTC. Full variable domain (remainder filled in from reference TRBV2 and TRBJ2-6): EPEVTQTPSHQVTQMGQEVILRCVPISNHLYFYWYRQILGQKVEFLVSFYNNEISEKSEIFDDQFSVERPDGSNFTLKIRSTKLEDSAMYFCASSNPQRVQSRANVLTFGAGSRLTVL.

Here the CDR3 DNA reads TGTGCCAGCTCACGGGGGAATAGTGAAAAACTGTTTTTT. Protein product: CASSRGNSEKLFF. The chain is built from TRBV18 and TRBJ1-4, with D possibly TRBD1 on 5 matching bases. Germline V gene lookup returns CDR1 KGHSH and CDR2 LQKENI. The CDR3 has 13 amino acids. V lost 4 bases and J 7 bases, leaving 10 bases between the germline ends.

J is TRBJ2-4 and V is TRBV10-3; TRBD2 matches 8 bases. Looked up from germline, CDR1 is ENHRY and CDR2 is SYGVKD. The CDR3 extends over 13 amino acids. V was clipped by 6 bases and J by 8 bases; unmatched bases: 6. CDR3 protein: CAISFSGNDIQYF. The DNA for the CDR3 is TGTGCCATCAGCTTTAGCGGGAACGACATTCAGTACTTC.